This TCR beta chain was retrieved from a study of OX40 agonist ivuxolimab in advanced cancers. For the wider study: Ivuxolimab, which targeted the costimulatory receptor OX40 (CD134), was an agonistic, fully human IgG2 monoclonal antibody. Intravenous ivuxolimab was administered to patients every 2 weeks at six dose levels: 0.01, 0.1, 0.3, 1.5, 3 and 10 mg/kg. Among the roughly 52 dose-escalation patients, 19 had hepatocellular carcinoma, 15 or so melanoma, 9 renal cell carcinoma and 9 head and neck cancer. In the dose-escalation cohort, 82.7% of patients were male, and the mean age was roughly 60 years, with a range of 23 to 79. Prior anti-PD-1, anti-PD-L1 or anti-CTLA-4 therapy was permitted, and about two fifths of dose-escalation patients had received checkpoint inhibitors. Partial responses were achieved by three dose-escalation patients, of whom one had hepatocellular carcinoma and two had cutaneous melanoma. The point of sequencing TCRbeta in the periphery was to test whether ivuxolimab changed TCR sequence diversity and drove clonal T-cell expansion. The paper covers the monotherapy dose-escalation part of the phase I ivuxolimab trial, which included N = 52 patients. Overall results and qualifications from the work: In partial responders in the 0.1-3.0 mg/kg groups, normalized peripheral clonal expansion was found to be among the lowest, especially among CD8+ T cells. Low levels of normalized T-cell clonal expansion were also shown by some nonresponding patients. The antigen specificity of the peripheral T cells that underwent clonal expansion was not determined. After ivuxolimab, CD8+ T cells had more expanded clones than CD4+ T cells on average. At doses of 0.1 to 3.0 mg/kg, clonal expansion of both CD4+ and CD8+ T cells in blood was seen between baseline and week 6.

To sequence the TCRbeta CDR3 region, genomic DNA was isolated from the sorted cells. The immunoSEQ Assay was used for sequencing of TCRbeta CDR3 regions. In TCRdb, the immuneACCESS table is reduced to in-frame sequences with V and J assigned. These tables do not hold every clone; where another copy was compared, an unresolved V gene accounts for under half, and the others remain unexplained. Here the sample has approximately 61,000 clones; roughly 87% occur a single time. The biggest ten clones account for 0.3% to 0.35% of the sample. The trial excluded patients who had a history of autoimmune disease or were on systemic immunosuppression. Peripheral blood for TCR sequencing was drawn from every dose cohort at baseline, at cycle 4 day 1 and at cycle 7 day 1. Samples came from an open-label, multicenter, first-in-human phase I dose-escalation trial of ivuxolimab. Adults with locally advanced or metastatic melanoma, renal cell carcinoma, hepatocellular carcinoma or head and neck squamous cell carcinoma were enrolled in the trial. Before TCR sequencing, CD4+ T cells and CD8+ T cells were sorted from peripheral blood as separate populations.

There are a few counts of this clone. Its antigen specificity is not known. Base qualities are missing; no much larger clone stands one base away. The CDR3, from cysteine to phenylalanine, totals 15 residues. Only the CDR3 part of the read is kept: 45 bases, read in frame from the first base. CDR1 and CDR2, per the germline V gene, are MGHRA and YSYEKL. V lost 4 bases and J lost 4 bases, and the count of bases not matched to a germline gene is 8. The starting material was CD4+ or CD8+ T cells sorted from blood, obtained in a trial of the OX40 agonist ivuxolimab. This chain joins TRBV4-1 to TRBJ1-2; TRBD1 fits 8 bases in the junction. This sequence was found in an adult with an advanced solid tumor such as melanoma, head and neck, liver or kidney cancer. This receptor carries the CDR3 CASSPTGGTGYGYTF. The nucleotide sequence reads as follows: TGCGCCAGCAGCCCTACAGGGGGGACAGGCTATGGCTACACCTTC.